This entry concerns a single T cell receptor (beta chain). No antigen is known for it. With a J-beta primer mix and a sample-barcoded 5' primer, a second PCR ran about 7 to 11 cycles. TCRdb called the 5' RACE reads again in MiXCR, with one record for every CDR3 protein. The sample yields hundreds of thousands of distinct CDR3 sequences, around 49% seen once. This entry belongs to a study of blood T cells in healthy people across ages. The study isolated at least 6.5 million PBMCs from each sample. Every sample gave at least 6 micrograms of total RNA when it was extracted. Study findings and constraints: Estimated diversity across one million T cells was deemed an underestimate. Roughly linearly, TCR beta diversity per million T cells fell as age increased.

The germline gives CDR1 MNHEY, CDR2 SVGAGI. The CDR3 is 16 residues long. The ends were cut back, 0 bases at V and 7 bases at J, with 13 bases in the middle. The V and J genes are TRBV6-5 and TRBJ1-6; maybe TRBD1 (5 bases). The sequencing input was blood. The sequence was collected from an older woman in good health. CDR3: CASSYSSEGRNSPLHF. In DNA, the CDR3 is TGTGCCAGCAGTTACTCGAGCGAGGGGCGAAATTCACCCCTCCACTTT.